What follows are 18 T cell receptor beta chains derived from one specimen sequenced in a study of blood T cell repertoires in COVID-19 (TCRdb year 2020). Libraries came from the immunoSEQ multiplex PCR assay. The source is immuneACCESS, and TCRdb retained only in-frame sequences with V and J called. Part of the clones is not carried over; for the studies checked, unresolved V genes explain less than half of this, and the remainder is unexplained. The sample contains roughly 220,000 clones, about 85% of them found a single time. The ten largest clones take up roughly 2.7% of the sample. Sequencing was performed on PBMCs or T cells enriched from blood (not recorded which). These receptors all stem from a woman in her 30s who had recovered from COVID-19.

This rearrangement joins TRBV10-1 to TRBJ2-7, with D possibly TRBD2 on 5 matching bases. CDR1 and CDR2 from the germline V gene are WNHNN and SYGVQD (reference sequence). V was pared by 3 bases and J by 3 bases, with 27 bases between. This CDR3 spans 19 amino acids. The chain's CDR3 is CASSEFPVRTPRAHYEQYF. Written as DNA, the CDR3 is TGCGCCAGCAGTGAATTTCCTGTCCGGACTCCTCGCGCGCACTACGAGCAGTACTTC.

The chain combines TRBV4-3 with TRBJ2-1; D uncertain. Germline V CDR1 and CDR2: LGHNA, YSLEER. The CDR3 length is 15 residues. Trimming took off 3 bases at V and 0 bases at J, with 9 bases between the two ends. The CDR3 DNA reads TGCGCCAGCAGCCAGAATACTAACTCCTACAATGAGCAGTTCTTC. This sequence encodes CASSQNTNSYNEQFF.

The genes are TRBV7-3 and TRBJ2-5; a possible D gene is TRBD1 (6 bases). V lost 4 bases and J lost 0, with 12 bases in between. CDR1 SGHTA and CDR2 FQGTGA come from the germline V gene. The CDR3 spans 15 residues. The CDR3 loop reads CASSSQQGYQETQYF. The DNA of the CDR3 is TGTGCCAGCAGCTCACAACAGGGCTACCAAGAGACCCAGTACTTC.

This rearrangement joins TRBV6-5 to TRBJ2-1, with TRBD2 matching 10 bases. Looked up from germline, CDR1 is MNHEY and CDR2 is SVGAGI. The V gene end was trimmed by 2 bases and the J gene end by 10 bases; junction bases not matched to a gene: 5. This CDR3 is 14 amino acids long. CDR3: CASSYGAGGLEQFF. The CDR3 DNA reads as TGTGCCAGCAGTTACGGAGCGGGGGGGTTGGAGCAGTTCTTC.

J is TRBJ2-3 and V is TRBV7-2, with a possible D match to TRBD2 (6 bases). The ends were cut back, 1 base at V and 5 bases at J, with 10 bases in the middle. Germline CDR1 reads SGHTA; CDR2 reads FQGNSA. CDR3 length: 14 residues. CDR3 in DNA: TGTGCCAGCAGCTTAGGACTAGGGGTAGATACGCAGTATTTT. Its protein is CASSLGLGVDTQYF.

This clone was observed once. V usage is TRBV19 and J usage is TRBJ1-2; D may be TRBD1 (6 bases). The CDR3 covers 14 residues. Germline V gene data show CDR1 as LNHDA and CDR2 as SQIVND (reference sequence). Deletions cut 7 bases from V and 0 bases from J, with 12 bases between. The CDR3 DNA is TGTGCCAGTATAAATCAGGGGACTAACTATGGCTACACCTTC. Translating it yields CASINQGTNYGYTF.

The V call is TRBV10-3, the J call TRBJ2-3, with no clear D. Germline CDR1 ENHRY, CDR2 SYGVKD. CDR3 length: 13 amino acids. Trimming took 5 bases from V and 5 from J, leaving 11 bases between them. The CDR3 DNA follows: TGTGCCATCAGTCCGTTCGGTGAAGATACGCAGTATTTT. It yields the protein CAISPFGEDTQYF.

The V gene is TRBV5-1, the J gene TRBJ1-2, with TRBD1 matching 10 bases. Germline V gives CDR1 SGHRS, CDR2 YFSETQ. V lost 0 bases and J lost 4; bases outside the gene matches: 3. The CDR3 runs to 15 residues. CDR3 bases: TGCGCCAGCAGCTTGGGGGACAGGGGAGGCTATGGCTACACCTTC. This sequence encodes CASSLGDRGGYGYTF.

Here the CDR3 reads CASSQGGWEAFF. The CDR3 nucleotides read TGTGCCAGCAGCCAAGGAGGCTGGGAAGCTTTCTTT. The chain recombines TRBV7-8 with TRBJ1-1; no reliable D call. The CDR3 runs to 12 residues. V shed 5 bases and J shed 8 bases, with 12 bases lying between them. Germline V CDR1 and CDR2: SGHVS, FQNEAQ.

The chain uses TRBV11-2 and TRBJ2-5; 9 bases line up with TRBD2. This CDR3 spans 13 amino acids. Germline CDR1 is SGHAT and CDR2 is FQNNGV. Trimming cost V 5 bases and J 5 bases; bases outside gene matches: 3. CDR3 protein: CASSRSGGETQYF. For the CDR3, the DNA is TGTGCCAGCAGCCGTAGCGGGGGTGAGACCCAGTACTTC.

The chain joins TRBV9 to TRBJ1-2, with 9 bases identical to TRBD1. V lost 4 bases, J lost 9 bases, and 10 bases stayed unmatched. Looked up from germline, CDR1 is SGDLS and CDR2 is YYNGEE. The CDR3 contains 14 residues. The CDR3 loop reads CASSRQGGLGSYTF. DNA of the CDR3: TGTGCCAGCAGCCGACAGGGGGGACTGGGTAGCTACACCTTC.

This sequence joins TRBV29-1 and TRBJ1-1; the D gene is possibly TRBD1 (6 bases). Germline values: CDR1 SQVTM, CDR2 ANQGSEA. V lost 7 bases to trimming and J lost 1 base, with 13 bases between them. The CDR3 length is 13 residues. CDR3 coding DNA: TGCAGCGGTTTAGGGGGGGGGAACACTGAAGCTTTCTTT. It specifies CSGLGGGNTEAFF.

The chain has TRBV6-1 and TRBJ2-7; TRBD2 matches at 15 bases. The germline CDR1 and CDR2 sequences are MNHNS and SASEGT. The CDR3 is 17 residues long. V was pared by 3 bases and J by 2 bases, with 5 bases of the junction left unmatched. CDR3 in amino acids: CASSEGTSGGFTYEQYF. The DNA for the CDR3 is TGTGCCAGCAGTGAGGGGACTAGCGGGGGGTTTACCTACGAGCAGTACTTC.

The chain employs TRBV19 and TRBJ1-2; no firm D call. With 6 bases removed from V and 4 bases from J, the gap between germline ends came to 12 bases. The CDR3 runs 13 residues. The germline CDR1 and CDR2 sequences are LNHDA and SQIVND (reference sequence). The CDR3 here is CASSTDEGYGYTF. The CDR3 coding sequence is TGTGCCAGTAGCACGGACGAGGGCTATGGCTACACCTTC.

This chain links TRBV15 with TRBJ2-5, with TRBD2 matching 9 bases. This CDR3 comprises 15 residues. The germline V gene has CDR1 LNHNV and CDR2 YYDKDF (reference sequence). The V gene end was trimmed by 2 bases and the J gene end by 9 bases; junction bases not matched to a gene: 10. The CDR3 DNA follows: TGTGCCACCAGCAGACTGCTAGCGGGGCCCAGGGCCCAGTACTTC. This translates into CATSRLLAGPRAQYF.

The V call is TRBV7-9, the J call TRBJ1-1, with 11 bases matching TRBD1. Trimming at V came to 2 bases and at J to 4 bases, leaving 6 bases not matched to a gene. Germline loops: CDR1 SEHNR, CDR2 FQNEAQ (reference sequence). The CDR3 contains 16 residues. For the CDR3, the DNA is TGTGCCAGCAGCTTACGGACAGGGGGCCCTGCCACTGAAGCTTTCTTT. It translates to CASSLRTGGPATEAFF.

This clone was recorded a few times. The chain employs TRBV5-4 and TRBJ1-5, with 7 bases lining up with TRBD1. In germline, CDR1 is SGHNT, CDR2 YYREEE (reference sequence). Trimming removed 4 bases from V and 4 bases from J; junction bases left unmatched: 11. The CDR3 sequence is 16 residues long. DNA of the CDR3: TGTGCCAGCAGCGTCGACAGGGCATTGCCAAATCAGCCCCAGCATTTT. Protein product: CASSVDRALPNQPQHF.

This clone was picked up one time. This rearrangement joins TRBV9 to TRBJ2-1; 9 bases fit TRBD1. J lost 9 bases, V lost 4 bases, and 5 bases had no gene match. Germline lookup yields CDR1 SGDLS and CDR2 YYNGEE. This CDR3 comprises 13 residues. CDR3 bases: TGTGCCAGCAGCTTAACAGGGGGCACTGAGCAGTTCTTC. Amino acids: CASSLTGGTEQFF.